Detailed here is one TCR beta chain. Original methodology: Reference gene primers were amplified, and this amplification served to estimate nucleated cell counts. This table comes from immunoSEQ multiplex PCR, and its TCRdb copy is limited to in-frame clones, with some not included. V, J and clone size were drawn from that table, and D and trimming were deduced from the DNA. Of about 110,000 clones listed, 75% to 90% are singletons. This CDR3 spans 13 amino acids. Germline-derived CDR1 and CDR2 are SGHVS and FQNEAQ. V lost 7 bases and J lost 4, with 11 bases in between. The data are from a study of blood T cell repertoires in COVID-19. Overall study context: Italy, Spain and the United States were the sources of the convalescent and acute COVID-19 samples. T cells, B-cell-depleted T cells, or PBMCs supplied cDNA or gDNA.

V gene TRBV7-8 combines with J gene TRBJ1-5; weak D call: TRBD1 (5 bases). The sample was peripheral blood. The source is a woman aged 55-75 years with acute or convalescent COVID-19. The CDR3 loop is CASNRQGNQPQHF. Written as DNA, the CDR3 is TGTGCCAGCAATCGGCAGGGAAATCAGCCCCAGCATTTT.